This T cell receptor (beta chain) was recovered during a study of response to subunit inactivated influenza vaccine. Whole-study results and caveats: It was the authors' suggestion that each seasonal influenza vaccination recruits few new T cells.

As to this clonotype: Its antigen is not known.

CDR3 length: 15 amino acids. V lost 3 bases, J lost 0 bases, and 10 bases lay in between. Germline V gene data show CDR1 as MNHEY and CDR2 as SVGAGI. MiXCR, applied by TCRdb to the RT-PCR reads, yields one record per CDR3 protein. The data hold 500,000 to 600,000 distinct CDR3 sequences, with over 9.5% observed a single time. This clonotype originated in a man in his forties or fifties who received an inactivated influenza vaccine. The chain uses TRBV6-5 and TRBJ2-3, with no clear D. This specimen consisted of PBMCs from blood, obtained on the day of vaccination. CDR3 coding DNA: TGTGCCAGCAGTTATTTCGACACTAGCACAGATACGCAGTATTTT. Encoded protein: CASSYFDTSTDTQYF.